This TCR beta chain is drawn from a study of monozygotic twins with cystic fibrosis. Whole-study context: With roughly 16 PCR cycles, barcoded libraries came from roughly 3 micrograms of fragmented DNA. Study observations and caveats: The repertoire was suggested to be naive-dominated, clonality median about 0.009. Age, concordance and disease severity did not associate with shared CDR3 numbers. Monozygotic CF twin pairs shared significantly more nucleotide-identical clonotypes than unrelated CF individuals did.

Some clones are missing from TCRdb's copy, which holds only in-frame ones; the method was immunoSEQ multiplex PCR. The sample has roughly 25,000 clones; around 93% are singletons. Trimming left V 1 base short and J 6 bases short, with 10 bases between. The CDR3 is made up of 14 amino acids. Germline assignment: CDR1 PRHDT and CDR2 FYEKMQ (reference sequence). Worth noting for this clone: Its antigen is as yet unknown.

V is TRBV13 and J is TRBJ2-1; TRBD2 might be the D (6 bases). Material: blood. The sequence came from a girl aged 2 to 9 with cystic fibrosis. Here the CDR3 reads CASSLVGGGNEQFF. For the CDR3, the DNA is TGTGCCAGCAGCTTAGTGGGGGGAGGCAATGAGCAGTTCTTC.